A selection of T cell receptor beta chains follows, all from one sample in a study of CDR3 diversity in severe acne. Via MiXCR, TCRdb re-called the PCR reads, giving one row per CDR3 protein. This table holds some 84,000 distinct CDR3 sequences, about 54% found once. The sequenced material came from blood. The receptors originated from a male donor in good health, without acne. Each CDR3 is given with its conserved first and last residue. D genes are given only for firm matches. Some rows mark clone size as missing; the rest say once, few, many or name a class of expanded clone.

V gene	J gene	D gene	clone size	CDR3 protein	CDR3 DNA
TRBV20-1	TRBJ2-7	.	.	CSVVGGAGGSYEQYF	TGCAGCGTAGTCGGCGGGGCAGGGGGCTCCTACGAGCAGTACTTC
TRBV16	TRBJ1-5	.	few	CASSQSSGYSNQPQHF	TGTGCCAGCAGCCAATCGTCGGGATATAGCAATCAGCCCCAGCATTTT
TRBV7-2	TRBJ2-7	.	.	CASSINAYEQYF	TGTGCCAGCAGCATCAATGCCTACGAGCAGTACTTC
TRBV2	TRBJ2-1	.	.	CASREGRDNEQFF	TGTGCCAGCAGGGAGGGGCGGGACAATGAGCAGTTCTTC
TRBV12-3/TRBV12-4	TRBJ1-3	.	.	CASRPSGADTIYF	TGTGCCAGCAGGCCGAGTGGGGCGGACACCATATATTTT
TRBV30	TRBJ2-6	.	.	CAWSGVLTF	TGTGCCTGGAGCGGTGTCCTGACTTTC
TRBV30	TRBJ1-2	.	.	CAWKQGANYGYAF	TGTGCCTGGAAACAGGGCGCTAACTATGGCTACGCCTTC
TRBV7-9	TRBJ2-3	TRBD1	many	CASSVQGAFQYF	TGTGCCAGCAGCGTTCAGGGGGCGTTTCAGTATTTT
TRBV28	TRBJ2-7	TRBD2	.	CASSTGGLAGVEQYF	TGTGCCAGCAGCACGGGCGGACTAGCGGGAGTCGAGCAGTACTTC
TRBV5-1	TRBJ1-1	.	.	CASSLGDLPGTEAFF	TGCGCCAGCAGCTTGGGAGATTTGCCAGGCACTGAAGCTTTCTTT